This T cell receptor (beta chain) was sequenced during a study of T cell repertoires in cytomegalovirus infection. Deletions cut 3 bases from V and 4 bases from J, with 11 bases between. CDR3 length equals 13 residues. The germline CDR1 and CDR2 sequences are SGHDT and YYEEEE. TCRdb itself ran the reads through MiXCR, one entry per CDR3 protein. The sample yields 80,000 or so distinct CDR3 sequences, roughly a quarter seen once. As regards this clonotype: Its antigen is unknown.

The sequences come from CD8+ T cells from cultured PBMCs, collected from culture after CMV antigen stimulation. The V gene is TRBV5-6, the J gene TRBJ2-7; D unresolved. The TCR sequence derives from a human donor in good health (CMV status not recorded). Some clones in this sample may be carry-over from other donors' samples. CDR3 DNA sequence: TGTGCCAGCAGCTCCCTAACCTGGTACGAGCAGTACTTC. Its translation is CASSSLTWYEQYF.